The source of this T cell receptor beta chain is a study of blood T cell repertoires in COVID-19. TCRdb keeps only in-frame clones here, not all; method: immunoSEQ multiplex PCR. The sample contains about 370,000 clones, about 90% of which appear only once. Germline V gene lookup returns CDR1 SQVTM and CDR2 ANQGSEA. This CDR3 has 14 amino acids. The J segment lost 0 bases and the V segment lost 8 bases, leaving 6 bases of the junction unmatched. The sample comprised peripheral blood. The chain uses TRBV29-1 and TRBJ2-5; TRBD2 aligns across 10 bases. The sequence was collected from a woman aged 30 to 39 with COVID-19, enrolled during active disease. CDR3 sequence reads: CSHTTSGNQETQYF. CDR3 bases: TGCAGCCATACTACTAGCGGGAACCAAGAGACCCAGTACTTC. Complete variable domain (other parts from reference TRBV29-1 and TRBJ2-5): SAVISQKPSRDICQRGTSLTIQCQVDSQVTMMFWYRQQPGQSLTLIATANQGSEATYESGFVIDKFPISRPNLTFSTLTVSNMSPEDSSIYLCSHTTSGNQETQYFGPGTRLLVL.